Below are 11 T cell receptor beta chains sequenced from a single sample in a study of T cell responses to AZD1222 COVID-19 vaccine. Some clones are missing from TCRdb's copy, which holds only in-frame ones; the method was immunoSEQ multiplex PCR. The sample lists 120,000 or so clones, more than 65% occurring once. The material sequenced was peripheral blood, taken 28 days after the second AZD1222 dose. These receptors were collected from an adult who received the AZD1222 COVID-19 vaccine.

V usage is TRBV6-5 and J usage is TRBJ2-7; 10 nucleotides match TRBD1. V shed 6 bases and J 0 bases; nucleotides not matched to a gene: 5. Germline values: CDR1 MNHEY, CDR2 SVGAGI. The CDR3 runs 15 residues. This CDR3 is CASSKWTGGSYEQYF. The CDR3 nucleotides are TGTGCCAGCAGCAAATGGACAGGGGGCTCCTACGAGCAGTACTTC.

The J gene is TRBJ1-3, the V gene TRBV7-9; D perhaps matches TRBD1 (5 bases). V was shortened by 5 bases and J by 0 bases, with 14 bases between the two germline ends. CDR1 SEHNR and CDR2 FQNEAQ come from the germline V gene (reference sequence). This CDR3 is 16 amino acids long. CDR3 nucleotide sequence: TGTGCCAGCAGCGCGATCAGGGCTAGCTCTGGAAACACCATATATTTT. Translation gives CASSAIRASSGNTIYF.

The DNA of the CDR3 is TGTGCCAGCACCCCCCGGGGGGCTGGGGCCAACGTCCTGACTTTC. Its translation: CASTPRGAGANVLTF. J is TRBJ2-6 and V is TRBV28; TRBD2 agrees at 7 bases. Looked up from germline, CDR1 is MDHEN and CDR2 is SYDVKM. The CDR3 spans 15 residues. J gave up 2 bases and V 7 bases, and 5 bases lay outside the gene matches.

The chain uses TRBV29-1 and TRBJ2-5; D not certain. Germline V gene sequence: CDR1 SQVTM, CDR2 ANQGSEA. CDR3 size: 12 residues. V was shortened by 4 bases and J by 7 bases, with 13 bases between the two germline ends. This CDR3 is CSVGDPPRTQYF. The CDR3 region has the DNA TGCAGCGTTGGTGACCCCCCCCGGACCCAGTACTTC.

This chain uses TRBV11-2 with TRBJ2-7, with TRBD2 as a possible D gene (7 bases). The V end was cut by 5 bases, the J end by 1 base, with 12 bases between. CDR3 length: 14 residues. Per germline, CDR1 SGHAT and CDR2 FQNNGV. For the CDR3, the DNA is TGTGCCAGCAGCACAGGGAGGGGTTCCTACGAGCAGTACTTC. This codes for CASSTGRGSYEQYF.

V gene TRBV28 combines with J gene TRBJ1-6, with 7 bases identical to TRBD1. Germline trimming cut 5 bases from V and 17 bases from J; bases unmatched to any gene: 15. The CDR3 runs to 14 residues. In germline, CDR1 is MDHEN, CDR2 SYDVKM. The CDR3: CASSIQGPLGTFHF. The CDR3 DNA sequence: TGTGCCAGCAGTATACAGGGGCCCCTGGGGACCTTCCACTTT.

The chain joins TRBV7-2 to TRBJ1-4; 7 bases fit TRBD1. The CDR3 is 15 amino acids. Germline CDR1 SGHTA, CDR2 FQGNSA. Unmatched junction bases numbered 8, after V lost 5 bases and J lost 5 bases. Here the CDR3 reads CASSPRGQENEKLFF. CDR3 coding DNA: TGTGCCAGCAGCCCAAGAGGACAGGAAAATGAAAAACTGTTTTTT.

CDR3 nucleotide sequence: TGTGCCAGCAGTTACTCGAGAGGGACCTATGGCTACACCTTC. Its translation is CASSYSRGTYGYTF. J is TRBJ1-2 and V is TRBV6-5, with D possibly being TRBD1 (5 bases). V was pared by 0 bases and J by 4 bases, with 9 bases between. Germline V gene sequence: CDR1 MNHEY, CDR2 SVGAGI. There are 14 residues in the CDR3.

The CDR3 bases are TGTGCCAGCAGCCAGCGAGACAGGGGTTATGGCTACACCTTC. Its translation is CASSQRDRGYGYTF. The rearrangement uses TRBV4-2 and TRBJ1-2; TRBD1 agrees at 8 bases. Germline CDR1 LGHNA, CDR2 YNFKEQ. Germline trimming cut 3 bases from V and 5 bases from J; bases unmatched to any gene: 5. The CDR3 is 14 amino acids.

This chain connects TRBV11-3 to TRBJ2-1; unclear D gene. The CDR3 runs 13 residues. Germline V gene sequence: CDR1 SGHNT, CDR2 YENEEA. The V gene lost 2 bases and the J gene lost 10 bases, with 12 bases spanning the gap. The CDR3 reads CASSLLSPAEQFF. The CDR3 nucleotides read TGTGCCAGCAGCTTACTCAGTCCGGCAGAGCAGTTCTTC.

The CDR3 region is CASSLVRTGDTEAFF. CDR3 sequence (DNA): TGTGCCAGCAGCTTAGTCAGGACGGGGGACACTGAAGCTTTCTTT. This chain connects TRBV7-9 to TRBJ1-1, with a weak D call TRBD1 (5 bases). Germline CDR1 and CDR2: SEHNR and FQNEAQ (reference sequence). The ends were cut back, 1 base at V and 3 bases at J, with 12 bases in the middle. The CDR3 totals 15 residues.